Presented here are 17 T cell receptor beta chains from one specimen sequenced in a study of cytomegalovirus exposure and HLA in healthy donors. The PCR used 60 Vbeta and 13 Jbeta primers. Using immunoSEQ multiplex PCR, the repertoire was profiled, and TCRdb retains in-frame clones only, with some absent. The sample has around 37,000 clones, approximately 79% seen once. The specimen was PBMCs. The source of these receptors is a woman in her late teens or twenties in good health and CMV-seropositive.

The rearrangement joins TRBV5-1 to TRBJ1-2; D perhaps matches TRBD1 (6 bases). Trimming took 9 bases from V and 6 from J, leaving 12 bases between them. The V gene's germline CDR1 is SGHRS and CDR2 YFSETQ. The CDR3 spans 11 residues. The CDR3 sequence is CATKGGNGYTF. CDR3 nucleotides: TGCGCCACCAAGGGGGGGAATGGCTACACCTTC.

A single count supports this clone. V usage is TRBV25-1 and J usage is TRBJ1-2; 9 bases are a match to TRBD1. The CDR3 is made up of 17 amino acids. Per the germline V gene, CDR1 is MGHDK and CDR2 is SYGVNS. The ends lost 3 bases at V and 5 bases at J; junction bases unmatched: 13. The CDR3 coding sequence is TGTGCCAGCAGTGACGAAGCGACAGGGGGGAGGTTGTATGGCTACACCTTC. Translating gives CASSDEATGGRLYGYTF.

This clone was detected only a few times. The chain is built from TRBV5-1 and TRBJ1-2; 8 bases are a match to TRBD1. This CDR3 comprises 14 residues. The trim removed 4 bases at V and 3 bases at J, leaving 5 bases unmatched. Per germline, CDR1 SGHRS and CDR2 YFSETQ. The CDR3 bases are TGCGCCAGCAGCATAGCGACAGGGGACTATGGCTACACCTTC. The encoded protein is CASSIATGDYGYTF.

This chain links TRBV28 with TRBJ1-3; D gene uncertain. This CDR3 has 18 residues. Between the trimmed V and J ends, which lost 3 bases and 0 bases, there was a span of 18 bases. Germline CDR1 reads MDHEN; CDR2 reads SYDVKM. The CDR3 DNA reads TGTGCCAGCAGTTTTTACGGCTTGCTGGAGCACTCTGGAAACACCATATATTTT. Its protein is CASSFYGLLEHSGNTIYF.

This clone was picked up one time. The chain employs TRBV7-9 and TRBJ2-7; D remains ambiguous. This CDR3 is built from 12 residues. In germline, CDR1 is SEHNR, CDR2 FQNEAQ (reference sequence). The germline V and J ends were trimmed by 1 base and 2 bases, with 3 bases remaining between them. The CDR3 DNA reads TGTGCCAGCAGCTTAGTCGCCTACGAGCAGTACTTC. This encodes CASSLVAYEQYF.

This chain links TRBV15 with TRBJ2-5, with D perhaps matching TRBD2 (6 bases). Germline CDR1 is LNHNV and CDR2 is YYDKDF (reference sequence). The V end was cut by 0 bases, the J end by 4 bases, with 15 bases between. There are 16 residues in the CDR3. Here the CDR3 DNA reads TGTGCCACCAGCAGAGATGAGGAGGGTGGGTTAGAGACCCAGTACTTC. This sequence encodes CATSRDEEGGLETQYF. The full variable domain, rest sourced from reference TRBV15 and TRBJ2-5, is DAMVIQNPRYQVTQFGKPVTLSCSQTLNHNVMYWYQQKSSQAPKLLFHYYDKDFNNEADTPDNFQSRRPNTSFCFLDIRSPGLGDTAMYLCATSRDEEGGLETQYFGPGTRLLVL.

Turning to this clone: The junction differs from germline at one of its ends, possibly a read error. CDR3 region: CASSEQGNGETQYF. In DNA form, the CDR3 reads TGTGCTAGCAGCGAACAGGGGAACGGTGAGACCCAGTACTTC. This sequence joins TRBV7-7 and TRBJ2-5; 7 bases are shared with TRBD1. There are 14 residues in the CDR3. Germline V lookup: CDR1 SSHAT, CDR2 FNYEAQ (reference sequence).

The rearrangement joins TRBV12-5 to TRBJ2-3; 7 bases map to TRBD2. The CDR3 is 14 residues long. V trimming: 8 bases; J trimming: 5 bases; junction bases outside the gene matches: 10. Germline V gene lookup returns CDR1 LGHNT and CDR2 FRNRAP. The CDR3 DNA reads as TGTGCTAGTCGGCGGAGCGGGGAGCAAGATACGCAGTATTTT. Its translation is CASRRSGEQDTQYF.

As DNA, the CDR3 is TGTGCCAGCAGCCAAGCCGGACTAGCGGGAGGTGTCGACGAGCAGTACTTC. Translation: CASSQAGLAGGVDEQYF. The rearrangement uses TRBV4-2 and TRBJ2-7, with 14 nucleotides matching TRBD2. The CDR3 totals 17 residues. J gave up 5 bases and V 1 base, and 7 bases lay outside the gene matches. Looked up from germline, CDR1 is LGHNA and CDR2 is YNFKEQ.

The rearrangement joins TRBV7-3 to TRBJ2-1; 10 nucleotides agree with TRBD2. V trimming: 3 bases; J trimming: 4 bases; junction bases outside the gene matches: 3. The CDR3 loop spans 15 amino acids. CDR1 is SGHTA, CDR2 FQGTGA, per germline. The CDR3 is CASSLEAGGYNEQFF. CDR3 coding DNA: TGTGCCAGCAGCTTGGAAGCGGGAGGGTACAATGAGCAGTTCTTC.

The chain is built from TRBV5-6 and TRBJ2-5; 11 bases line up with TRBD1. Near its end, the DNA agrees better with TRBJ2-7, so the J call may be wrong. The CDR3 sequence is 15 residues long. In germline, CDR1 is SGHDT, CDR2 YYEEEE. The CDR3 spells CASSSVGTGGYEQYF. The DNA of the CDR3 is TGTGCCAGCAGCTCAGTCGGGACAGGGGGCTACGAGCAGTACTTC.

This chain joins TRBV5-8 and TRBJ2-7; 7 bases match TRBD1. Looked up from germline, CDR1 is SGHTS and CDR2 is YDEGEE. Losses at the gene ends were 2 bases for V and 1 base for J; bases not matched to a gene: 9. CDR3 length equals 16 residues. The DNA of the CDR3 is TGTGCCAGCAGCTTCGGACAGGTTAACGGGTCCTACGAGCAGTACTTC. Translation: CASSFGQVNGSYEQYF.

The J gene is TRBJ1-1, the V gene TRBV2; possible D gene TRBD1, 6 bases. The V end lost 0 bases, the J end lost 0 bases, and 11 bases lay between the germline ends. Germline CDR1 and CDR2: SNHLY and FYNNEI. CDR3 length: 16 amino acids. Written as DNA, the CDR3 is TGTGCCAGCAGTGAAGCGGGACAAGGGATGAACACTGAAGCTTTCTTT. This translates into CASSEAGQGMNTEAFF.

This clone has a handful of counts. V and J are TRBV10-3 and TRBJ2-3; possibly TRBD1 for D (5 bases). The CDR3 is 15 residues long. V was shortened by 7 bases and J by 5 bases, with 19 bases between the two germline ends. Germline V gene sequence: CDR1 ENHRY, CDR2 SYGVKD. Here the CDR3 reads CAITPEEGVRDTQYF. In DNA form, the CDR3 reads TGTGCCATCACCCCAGAGGAAGGGGTACGAGATACGCAGTATTTT.

The CDR3, as DNA: TGCGCCAGCAGCTGGGGCCGGATCGAAAGGGCTCGCGAGCAGTACTTC. The encoded protein is CASSWGRIERAREQYF. V usage is TRBV5-1 and J usage is TRBJ2-7; D is perhaps TRBD1 (5 bases). CDR3 length: 16 amino acids. Germline CDR1 is SGHRS and CDR2 is YFSETQ. V dropped 3 bases and J dropped 6 bases, with 22 bases sitting between them.

The V call is TRBV5-6, the J call TRBJ1-2, with unresolved D. The CDR3 is made up of 13 amino acids. V lost 0 bases and J lost 5, with 8 bases in between. Germline V gene lookup returns CDR1 SGHDT and CDR2 YYEEEE. In nucleotides, the CDR3 is TGTGCCAGCAGCTTGGGACTTAATTATGGCTACACCTTC. Amino acids: CASSLGLNYGYTF.

This clone has a single count. V usage is TRBV7-2 and J usage is TRBJ1-4, with TRBD1 identical over 7 bases. This CDR3 spans 15 amino acids. Germline CDR1 is SGHTA and CDR2 is FQGNSA. Losses at the gene ends were 5 bases for V and 7 bases for J; bases not matched to a gene: 10. CDR3 sequence reads: CASSQLQGRGEKLFF. CDR3 coding DNA: TGTGCCAGCAGCCAGCTACAGGGGAGAGGTGAAAAACTGTTTTTT.